Below, one T cell receptor beta chain is given with its context. The target of this receptor is not known. Base qualities are not provided; no much larger clone lies one nucleotide away. Each collaborating institution followed its own protocols to collect whole blood in K2EDTA tubes. For TCRbeta analysis, collaborators shipped samples as frozen whole blood, isolated PBMCs, or DNA extracted from either of those sample types. This specimen comes from a study of blood T cell repertoires in COVID-19 (dated by TCRdb to the early 2020s). At the level of the whole study: Samples covering the acute and convalescent phases of COVID-19 were provided by collaborators in the United States, Italy and Spain. The prospective study material was composed of cDNA or gDNA derived from T cells, B-cell-depleted T cells, or PBMCs. Deeply sampled blood TCRbeta repertoires from subjects exposed to, actively infected with, or recovered from COVID-19 were included in the dataset. A freely available public database, intended as a resource for researchers studying the immune response to SARS-CoV-2, is where the repertoires were released. The samples were drawn from the first 160 participants of the ongoing ImmuneRACE study and from 950 to 1,500 subjects provided by 6 global collaborators. A de-identified subject ID, COVID-19 status, age in years and sex were almost always included in the sample metadata. Where available, HLA class I and class II types were taken from metadata supplied by the sample provider and were not determined by assay-based typing.

TCRbeta CDR3 regions were amplified from genomic DNA using the immunoSEQ Assay, a bias-controlled multiplex PCR. Per the original workflow: The number of nucleated cells in each sample was estimated by amplification of reference gene primers within the assay. Sequence reads were collapsed and filtered to measure the absolute abundance of every unique TCRbeta CDR3 rearrangement. For each sample, productive Simpson clonality was calculated by taking the square root of Simpson's diversity index across productive rearrangements. What TCRdb holds here is the immuneACCESS table cut down to in-frame rearrangements. Part of the clones is not present; checked against another copy, under half of the missing clones reflect an unresolved V gene, and the others are unexplained. That table supplies the V and J calls and clone size; D and trimming were determined from the DNA. The sample table holds 250,000 to 300,000 clones, of which 65% to 90% were seen once. In total, the top ten clones hold 5% to 6.5% of the sample.

CDR1 and CDR2 are drawn from the germline V gene: SGHRS, YFSETQ. Its CDR3 holds 17 amino acids, cysteine through phenylalanine. The DNA shown is the 51-base CDR3, in frame from base 1. V loses 0 bases of germline sequence and J loses 2 bases, and the interval between the two ends is 17 bases. Study-wide findings and limitations: Clinical and demographic metadata were provided uncurated, with the amount varying by source and participant.

The sequenced sample consisted of peripheral blood. The rearranged chain carries TRBV5-1 and TRBJ1-1; the D gene assignment is ambiguous. This clonotype was obtained from a man in his fifties with active or convalescent COVID-19. The CDR3 has the sequence CASSLGRSPQANTEAFF. The sequenced DNA is TGCGCCAGCAGCTTGGGTCGGTCACCGCAGGCTAACACTGAAGCTTTCTTT.